This passage covers 18 T cell receptor beta chains from one sample sequenced in a study of cytomegalovirus exposure and HLA in healthy donors. The PCR employed 60 Vbeta primers together with 13 Jbeta primers. Some clones are missing from TCRdb's copy, which holds only in-frame ones; the method was immunoSEQ multiplex PCR. The data hold 130,000 to 150,000 clones, with roughly 82% observed a single time. Sequencing was carried out using PBMCs. These receptors came from a man aged 25 to 40 in good health and CMV-seropositive.

In this sample, this clone turned up once. This chain links TRBV5-1 with TRBJ1-2; D not resolved. CDR1 and CDR2 from the germline V gene are SGHRS and YFSETQ. The germline V and J ends were trimmed by 4 bases and 3 bases, with 7 bases remaining between them. The length of the CDR3 is 12 residues. CDR3 in DNA: TGCGCCAGCAGCCCGCGGGACTATGGCTACACCTTC. Its translation is CASSPRDYGYTF.

The CDR3 sequence is CASSRTGWMGGYTF. In nucleotides, the CDR3 is TGTGCCAGCAGCAGGACAGGGTGGATGGGAGGCTACACCTTC. The chain uses TRBV28 and TRBJ1-2, with 8 bases aligning to TRBD1. J gave up 8 bases and V 6 bases, and 11 bases lay outside the gene matches. The CDR3 length is 14 residues. From germline, CDR1 is MDHEN and CDR2 SYDVKM.

This clone was observed once. The J gene is TRBJ2-3, the V gene TRBV30; 9 bases are a match to TRBD2. The CDR3 length is 14 residues. With 4 bases clipped from V and 2 bases from J, the junction kept 4 bases outside the gene matches. Germline V gene data show CDR1 as GTSNPN and CDR2 as SVGIG (reference sequence). This CDR3 reads CAWTIAGATDTQYF. The CDR3 nucleotides are TGTGCCTGGACAATAGCGGGAGCCACAGATACGCAGTATTTT. Drawing the rest from reference TRBV30 and TRBJ2-3, the complete variable domain is SQTIHQWPATLVQPVGSPLSLECTVEGTSNPNLYWYRQAAGRGLQLLFYSVGIGQISSEVPQNLSASRPQDRQFILSSKKLLLSDSGFYLCAWTIAGATDTQYFGPGTRLTVL.

The V call is TRBV10-2, the J call TRBJ1-1, with D unclear. The CDR3 consists of 13 residues. Trimming cost V 3 bases and J 11 bases, with 16 bases left between them. Germline V gene data show CDR1 as WSHSY and CDR2 as SAAADI. The CDR3 region is CASSEDAFLWAFF. The DNA of the CDR3 is TGCGCCAGCAGTGAAGATGCGTTTTTATGGGCTTTCTTT.

This clone was recorded a few times. The chain is built from TRBV10-2 and TRBJ2-3; D perhaps matches TRBD2 (5 bases). V gave up 8 bases and J gave up 2 bases, with 8 bases separating them. The CDR3 has 12 residues. The germline V gene has CDR1 WSHSY and CDR2 SAAADI. The CDR3 loop is CASAGLTDTQYF. CDR3 coding DNA: TGCGCCAGCGCGGGTCTCACAGATACGCAGTATTTT.

V is TRBV4-1 and J is TRBJ2-2, with a possible D match to TRBD1 (6 bases). Per germline, CDR1 MGHRA and CDR2 YSYEKL. This CDR3 has 15 residues. V was pared by 5 bases and J by 5 bases, with 15 bases between. CDR3: CASSRGFLVTGELFF. For the CDR3, the DNA is TGCGCCAGCAGCAGGGGGTTCCTTGTGACCGGGGAGCTGTTTTTT.

The rearrangement uses TRBV27 and TRBJ2-7; D is perhaps TRBD1 (6 bases). CDR1 and CDR2 from the germline V gene are MNHEY and SMNVEV (reference sequence). This CDR3 is built from 14 residues. V lost 4 bases and J 3 bases, leaving 13 bases between the germline ends. The CDR3 spells CASSSRDKDYEQYF. The DNA of the CDR3 is TGTGCCAGCAGTTCCCGGGACAAAGACTACGAGCAGTACTTC.

The J gene is TRBJ1-5, the V gene TRBV6-5; D is ambiguous. V was trimmed by 6 bases and J by 5 bases, leaving 8 bases between them. The germline V gene has CDR1 MNHEY and CDR2 SVGAGI. The CDR3 length is 12 residues. The CDR3 protein is CASRERDQPQHF. The CDR3 DNA is TGTGCCAGCAGGGAGAGGGATCAGCCCCAGCATTTT.

This clone occurred a few times. This rearrangement joins TRBV28 to TRBJ2-2; D might be TRBD2 (5 bases). Germline assignment: CDR1 MDHEN and CDR2 SYDVKM. This CDR3 region has 17 residues. The ends were cut back, 6 bases at V and 5 bases at J, with 22 bases in the middle. CDR3 nucleotides: TGTGCCAGCAGGGAGACCGGGATCGGTCGGACTACCGGGGAGCTGTTTTTT. Translating it yields CASRETGIGRTTGELFF.

This clone was seen more than once but under ten times. V is TRBV4-1 and J is TRBJ2-7; 9 bases map to TRBD1. The trim removed 4 bases at V and 2 bases at J, leaving 21 bases unmatched. Germline V gene lookup returns CDR1 MGHRA and CDR2 YSYEKL. This CDR3 contains 20 residues. The CDR3: CASSLKNRDRDRSIPYEQYF. Here the CDR3 DNA reads TGCGCCAGCAGCCTTAAAAACCGGGACAGGGACCGATCCATCCCCTACGAGCAGTACTTC.

This chain joins TRBV6-1 and TRBJ1-3; tentatively, D is TRBD1 (5 bases). From germline, CDR1 is MNHNS and CDR2 SASEGT. V dropped 4 bases and J dropped 0 bases, with 13 bases sitting between them. This CDR3 contains 16 residues. DNA of the CDR3: TGTGCCAGCAGTGGCCTGACAGTGAGCTCTGGAAACACCATATATTTT. This gives the protein CASSGLTVSSGNTIYF.

This chain links TRBV27 with TRBJ1-5, with D hard to call. The CDR3 consists of 14 residues. With 7 bases removed from V and 6 bases from J, the gap between germline ends came to 16 bases. Germline V gene sequence: CDR1 MNHEY, CDR2 SMNVEV (reference sequence). CDR3 loop: CASKAGSSSQPQHF. In DNA, the CDR3 is TGTGCCAGCAAGGCGGGCAGCTCGAGTCAGCCCCAGCATTTT.

The gene calls are TRBV18 and TRBJ1-2; possibly TRBD1 for D (6 bases). CDR1 KGHSH and CDR2 LQKENI come from the germline V gene. The V end was cut by 2 bases, the J end by 4 bases, with 17 bases between. The CDR3 totals 16 residues. The DNA of the CDR3 is TGTGCCAGCTCACCATCTACGACAGGCCTCTCCTATGGCTACACCTTC. Translated, it gives CASSPSTTGLSYGYTF.

The V gene is TRBV6-5, the J gene TRBJ1-4; the match to TRBD1 covers 8 bases. This CDR3 is 16 amino acids long. Trimming cost V 0 bases and J 6 bases; bases outside gene matches: 6. The germline CDR1 and CDR2 sequences are MNHEY and SVGAGI. The DNA for the CDR3 is TGTGCCAGCAGTTACTCCACCGGGACAGGTGATGAAAAACTGTTTTTT. Protein sequence: CASSYSTGTGDEKLFF.

The rearrangement uses TRBV9 and TRBJ1-4; the D is unclear. V was clipped by 3 bases and J by 3 bases, with 6 bases between them. Looked up from germline, CDR1 is SGDLS and CDR2 is YYNGEE. There are 13 residues in the CDR3. This chain's CDR3 is CASSDEANEKLFF. Here the CDR3 DNA reads TGTGCCAGCAGCGATGAGGCTAATGAAAAACTGTTTTTT.

The chain couples TRBV7-9 to TRBJ1-4, with 7 nucleotides matching TRBD1. V shed 5 bases, J shed 6 bases, and the junction held 6 bases outside the gene matches. Germline values: CDR1 SEHNR, CDR2 FQNEAQ (reference sequence). CDR3 size: 14 residues. The DNA for the CDR3 is TGTGCCAGCAGCCTCGGGACAGTTCATGAAAAACTGTTTTTT. Its translation is CASSLGTVHEKLFF.

The genes are TRBV18 and TRBJ1-5; D not resolved. The CDR3 has 14 residues. V lost 3 bases to trimming and J lost 7 bases, with 13 bases between them. The germline gives CDR1 KGHSH, CDR2 LQKENI. CDR3 in DNA: TGTGCCAGCTCACCTGATCCCGAGGGCCAGCCCCAGCATTTT. This sequence encodes CASSPDPEGQPQHF.

The chain has TRBV5-6 and TRBJ2-1, with TRBD1 matching over 9 bases. The CDR3 has 15 amino acids. CDR1 and CDR2 from the germline V gene are SGHDT and YYEEEE. J was trimmed by 4 bases and V by 5 bases; bases with no gene match: 7. CDR3 DNA sequence: TGTGCCAGCAGAAGGGACAGGGCGCATTACAATGAGCAGTTCTTC. Its protein product is CASRRDRAHYNEQFF.